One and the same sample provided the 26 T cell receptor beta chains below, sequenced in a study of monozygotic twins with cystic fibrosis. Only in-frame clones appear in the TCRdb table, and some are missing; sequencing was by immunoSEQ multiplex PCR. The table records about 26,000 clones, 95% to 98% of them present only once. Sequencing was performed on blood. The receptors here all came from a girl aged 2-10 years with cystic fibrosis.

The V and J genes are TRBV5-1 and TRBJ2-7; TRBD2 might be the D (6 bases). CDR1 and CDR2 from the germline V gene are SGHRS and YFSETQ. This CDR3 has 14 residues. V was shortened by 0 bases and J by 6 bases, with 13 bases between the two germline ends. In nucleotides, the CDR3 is TGCGCCAGCAGCTTGGAAGCGGGTAGACTCGAGCAGTACTTC. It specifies CASSLEAGRLEQYF.

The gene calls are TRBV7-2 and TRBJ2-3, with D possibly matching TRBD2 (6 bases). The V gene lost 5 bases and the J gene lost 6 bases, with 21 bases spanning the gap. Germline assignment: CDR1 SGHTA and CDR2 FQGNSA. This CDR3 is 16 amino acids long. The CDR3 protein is CASSPLSGGRADTQYF. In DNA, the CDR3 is TGTGCCAGCAGCCCTCTTAGTGGGGGGAGAGCCGATACGCAGTATTTT.

CDR3 DNA sequence: TGCGCCAGCAGCTTGGAGCAGGGCCTTACAGATACGCAGTATTTT. Amino acid sequence: CASSLEQGLTDTQYF. The chain carries TRBV5-1 and TRBJ2-3, with D maybe TRBD1 (5 bases). V was pared by 0 bases and J by 3 bases, with 11 bases between. The length of the CDR3 is 15 residues. Per germline, CDR1 SGHRS and CDR2 YFSETQ.

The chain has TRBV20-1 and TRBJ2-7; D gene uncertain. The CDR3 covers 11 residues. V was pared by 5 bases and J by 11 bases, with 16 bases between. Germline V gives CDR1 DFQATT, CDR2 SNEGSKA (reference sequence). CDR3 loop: CSAPVGPSKYF. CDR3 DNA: TGCAGTGCTCCAGTAGGGCCGTCTAAGTACTTC.

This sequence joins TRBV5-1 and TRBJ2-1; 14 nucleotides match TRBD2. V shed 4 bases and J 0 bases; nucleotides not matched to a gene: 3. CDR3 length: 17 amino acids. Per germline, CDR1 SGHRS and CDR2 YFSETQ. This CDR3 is CASSRGTSGSSYNEQFF. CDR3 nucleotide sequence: TGCGCCAGCAGCCGGGGGACTAGCGGGAGCTCCTACAATGAGCAGTTCTTC. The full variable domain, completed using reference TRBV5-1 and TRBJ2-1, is KAGVTQTPRYLIKTRGQQVTLSCSPISGHRSVSWYQQTPGQGLQFLFEYFSETQRNKGNFPGRFSGRQFSNSRSEMNVSTLELGDSALYLCASSRGTSGSSYNEQFFGPGTRLTVL.

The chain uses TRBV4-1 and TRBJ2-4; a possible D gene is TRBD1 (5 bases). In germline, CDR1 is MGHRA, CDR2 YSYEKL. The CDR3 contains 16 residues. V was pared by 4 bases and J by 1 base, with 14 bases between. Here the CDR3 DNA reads TGCGCCAGCAGCCCGCGCCTAGGGGTGGCCAAAAACATTCAGTACTTC. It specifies CASSPRLGVAKNIQYF.

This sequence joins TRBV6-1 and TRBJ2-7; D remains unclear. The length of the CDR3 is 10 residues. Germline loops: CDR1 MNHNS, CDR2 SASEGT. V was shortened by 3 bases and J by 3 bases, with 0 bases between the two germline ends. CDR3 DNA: TGTGCCAGCAGTGACTACGAGCAGTACTTC. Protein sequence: CASSDYEQYF.

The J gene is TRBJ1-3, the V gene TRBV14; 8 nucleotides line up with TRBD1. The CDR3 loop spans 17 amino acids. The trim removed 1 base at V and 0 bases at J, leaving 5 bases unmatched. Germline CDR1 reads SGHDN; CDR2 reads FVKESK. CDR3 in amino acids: CASSQVRDRSSGNTIYF. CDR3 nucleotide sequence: TGTGCCAGCAGCCAAGTCCGGGACAGGAGCTCTGGAAACACCATATATTTT.

In nucleotides, the CDR3 is TGTGCCAGCAGCTTAACCGGGACACTGACCGGCGGGGAGCTGTTTTTT. Amino acid sequence: CASSLTGTLTGGELFF. This chain links TRBV6-6 with TRBJ2-2, with D perhaps TRBD1 (6 bases). Germline loops: CDR1 MNHNY, CDR2 SVGAGI (reference sequence). The CDR3 covers 16 residues. The V end was cut by 6 bases, the J end by 7 bases, with 21 bases between.

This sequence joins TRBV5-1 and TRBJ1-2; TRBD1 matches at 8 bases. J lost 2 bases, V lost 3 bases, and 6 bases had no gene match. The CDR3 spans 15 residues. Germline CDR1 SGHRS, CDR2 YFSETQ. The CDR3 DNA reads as TGCGCCAGCAGCTACGACAGGGGCTCCAACTATGGCTACACCTTC. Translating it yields CASSYDRGSNYGYTF.

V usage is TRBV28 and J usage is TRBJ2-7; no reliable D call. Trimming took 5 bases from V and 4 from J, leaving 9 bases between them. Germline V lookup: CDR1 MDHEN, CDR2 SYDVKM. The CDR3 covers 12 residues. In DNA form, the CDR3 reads TGTGCCAGCAGTACTACAAGATACGAGCAGTACTTC. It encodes CASSTTRYEQYF. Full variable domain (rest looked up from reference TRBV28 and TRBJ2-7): DVKVTQSSRYLVKRTGEKVFLECVQDMDHENMFWYRQDPGLGLRLIYFSYDVKMKEKGDIPEGYSVSREKKERFSLILESASTNQTSMYLCASSTTRYEQYFGPGTRLTVT.

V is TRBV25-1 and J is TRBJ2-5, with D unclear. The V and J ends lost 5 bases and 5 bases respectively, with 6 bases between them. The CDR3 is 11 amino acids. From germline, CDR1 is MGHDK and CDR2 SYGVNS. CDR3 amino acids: CASSTWETQYF. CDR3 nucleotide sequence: TGTGCCAGCAGTACTTGGGAGACCCAGTACTTC. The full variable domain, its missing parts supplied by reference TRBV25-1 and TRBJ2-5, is EADIYQTPRYLVIGTGKKITLECSQTMGHDKMYWYQQDPGMELHLIHYSYGVNSTEKGDLSSESTVSRIRTEHFPLTLESARPSHTSQYLCASSTWETQYFGPGTRLLVL.

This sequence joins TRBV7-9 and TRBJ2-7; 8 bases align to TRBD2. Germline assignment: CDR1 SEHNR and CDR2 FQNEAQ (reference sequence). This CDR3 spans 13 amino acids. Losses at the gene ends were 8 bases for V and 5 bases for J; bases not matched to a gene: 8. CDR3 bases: TGTGCCAGCGGGGCCCCAGCGGGAGACGAGCAGTACTTC. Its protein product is CASGAPAGDEQYF.

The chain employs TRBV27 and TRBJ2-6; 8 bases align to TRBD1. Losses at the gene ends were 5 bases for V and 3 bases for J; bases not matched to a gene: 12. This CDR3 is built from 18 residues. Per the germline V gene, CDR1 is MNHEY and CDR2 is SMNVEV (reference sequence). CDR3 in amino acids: CASSPQGAFWDGANVLTF. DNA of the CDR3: TGTGCCAGCAGTCCCCAGGGGGCGTTTTGGGATGGGGCCAACGTCCTGACTTTC.

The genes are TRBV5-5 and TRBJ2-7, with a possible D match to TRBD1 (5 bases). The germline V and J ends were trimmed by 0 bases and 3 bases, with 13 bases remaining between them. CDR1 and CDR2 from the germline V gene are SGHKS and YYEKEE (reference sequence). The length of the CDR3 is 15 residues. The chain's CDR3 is CASSLAAQEVYEQYF. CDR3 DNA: TGTGCCAGCAGCTTGGCCGCACAGGAAGTCTACGAGCAGTACTTC.

CDR3 sequence: CASSYSTVTYEQYF. CDR3 DNA: TGTGCCAGCAGTTACTCAACAGTTACCTACGAGCAGTACTTC. The chain recombines TRBV6-5 with TRBJ2-7; no firm D call. The germline V and J ends were trimmed by 0 bases and 2 bases, with 8 bases remaining between them. The germline CDR1 and CDR2 sequences are MNHEY and SVGAGI. CDR3 length equals 14 residues.

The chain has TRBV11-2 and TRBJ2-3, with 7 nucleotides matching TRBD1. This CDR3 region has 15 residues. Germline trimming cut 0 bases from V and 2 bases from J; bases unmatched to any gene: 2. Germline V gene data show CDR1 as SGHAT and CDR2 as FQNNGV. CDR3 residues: CASSLEGTATDTQYF. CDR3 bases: TGTGCCAGCAGCTTAGAAGGGACAGCCACAGATACGCAGTATTTT.

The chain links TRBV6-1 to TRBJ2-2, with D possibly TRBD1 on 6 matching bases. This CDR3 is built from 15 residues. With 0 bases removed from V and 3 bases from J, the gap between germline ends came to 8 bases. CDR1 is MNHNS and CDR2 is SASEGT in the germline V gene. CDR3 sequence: CASSEAPGDTGELFF. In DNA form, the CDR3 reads TGTGCCAGCAGTGAAGCGCCAGGGGACACCGGGGAGCTGTTTTTT.

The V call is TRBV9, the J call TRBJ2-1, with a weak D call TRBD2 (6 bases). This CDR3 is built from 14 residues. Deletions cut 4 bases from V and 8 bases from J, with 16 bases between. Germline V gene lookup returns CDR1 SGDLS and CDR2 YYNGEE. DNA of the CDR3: TGTGCCAGCAGCCCAACCGTCGGGGGAGATGAGCAGTTCTTC. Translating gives CASSPTVGGDEQFF.

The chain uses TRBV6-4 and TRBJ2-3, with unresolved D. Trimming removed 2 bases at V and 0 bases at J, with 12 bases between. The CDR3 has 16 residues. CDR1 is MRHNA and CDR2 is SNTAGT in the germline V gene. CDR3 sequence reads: CASSDTETKSTDTQYF. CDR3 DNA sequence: TGTGCCAGCAGTGACACCGAGACGAAGAGCACAGATACGCAGTATTTT.

CDR3 region: CASSEIQGPYEQYF. CDR3 sequence (DNA): TGTGCCAGCAGTGAAATACAGGGACCCTACGAGCAGTACTTC. The chain uses TRBV2 and TRBJ2-7; maybe TRBD1 (6 bases). Germline lookup yields CDR1 SNHLY and CDR2 FYNNEI. The CDR3 runs 14 residues. Trimming removed 2 bases at V and 2 bases at J, with 10 bases between.

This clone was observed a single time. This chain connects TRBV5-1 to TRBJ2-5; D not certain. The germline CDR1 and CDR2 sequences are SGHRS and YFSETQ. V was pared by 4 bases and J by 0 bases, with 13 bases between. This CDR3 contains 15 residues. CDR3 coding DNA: TGCGCCAGCAGCCGGCACGTGGGGTACCAAGAGACCCAGTACTTC. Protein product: CASSRHVGYQETQYF.

CDR3 in amino acids: CSAGASGETQYF. CDR3 DNA: TGCAGCGCGGGGGCTTCGGGGGAGACCCAGTACTTC. The rearrangement uses TRBV29-1 and TRBJ2-5; D may correspond to TRBD1 or TRBD2 (6 bases each). Trimming left V 7 bases short and J 5 bases short, with 14 bases between. CDR3 length equals 12 residues. Germline lookup yields CDR1 SQVTM and CDR2 ANQGSEA.

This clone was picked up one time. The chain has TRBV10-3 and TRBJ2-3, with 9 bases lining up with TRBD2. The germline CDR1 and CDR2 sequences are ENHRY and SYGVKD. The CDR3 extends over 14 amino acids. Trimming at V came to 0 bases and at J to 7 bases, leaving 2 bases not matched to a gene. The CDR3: CAISESSGSNTQYF. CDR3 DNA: TGTGCCATCAGTGAGTCTAGCGGGAGCAATACGCAGTATTTT.

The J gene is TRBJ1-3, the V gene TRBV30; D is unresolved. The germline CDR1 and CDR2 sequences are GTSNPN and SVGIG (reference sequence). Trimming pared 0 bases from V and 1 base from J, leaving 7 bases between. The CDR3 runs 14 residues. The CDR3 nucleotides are TGTGCCTGGAGTGTAGAGACATCTGGAAACACCATATATTTT. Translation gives CAWSVETSGNTIYF.

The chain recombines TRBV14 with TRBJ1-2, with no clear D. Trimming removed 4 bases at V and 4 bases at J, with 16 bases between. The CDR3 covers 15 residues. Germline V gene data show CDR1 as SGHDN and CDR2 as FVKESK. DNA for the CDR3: TGTGCCAGCAGCCCCATCGGGTCGCGAGGCTATGGCTACACCTTC. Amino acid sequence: CASSPIGSRGYGYTF.